This TCR beta chain was documented in a study of CD8 T cells in ankylosing spondylitis. A note on this clonotype: Its cognate antigen is unknown.

The CDR3 runs 15 residues. Germline lookup yields CDR1 SGHVS and CDR2 FQNEAQ. Trimming pared 4 bases from V and 4 bases from J, leaving 14 bases between. The study, taken as a whole, reports: Apparently characteristic of ankylosing spondylitis blood was a TCR beta motif (under ten highly homologous variants). Certain motif variants had earlier appeared in reactive arthritis synovial fluid and blood.

It was by quantitative 5'-RACE with molecular barcodes that TCR beta libraries were made. TCRdb reprocessed the 5' RACE reads with MiXCR, giving one entry per CDR3 protein. The sample lists around 300,000 distinct CDR3 sequences; 14% to 15% were seen once. The clonotype was recovered from a male donor with ankylosing spondylitis or in good health (not recorded which). This rearrangement joins TRBV7-8 to TRBJ2-1; possibly TRBD1 for D (5 bases). Sequences were obtained from blood, either unsorted or a sorted T cell fraction (not recorded which). CDR3 in amino acids: CASSSGLGLYNEQFF. The CDR3 coding sequence is TGTGCCAGCAGCTCCGGGTTGGGGCTTTACAATGAGCAGTTCTTC.